This entry lists 16 T cell receptor beta chains sequenced from one sample in a study of cytomegalovirus exposure and HLA in healthy donors. Vbeta (60) and Jbeta (13) primers were used in the PCR. Assay: immunoSEQ multiplex PCR; the TCRdb copy retains only in-frame clones and omits some. This table has 210,000 or so clones, under 80% appearing once. What was sequenced was PBMCs. These receptors were taken from a girl aged 2-10 years in good health and CMV-seronegative.

The chain combines TRBV14 with TRBJ2-1; 12 bases are a match to TRBD2. The CDR3 is 17 amino acids. Per the germline V gene, CDR1 is SGHDN and CDR2 is FVKESK. Unmatched junction bases numbered 9, after V lost 3 bases and J lost 6 bases. CDR3: CASSQGLRLAGVNEQFF. DNA for the CDR3: TGTGCCAGCAGCCAGGGTCTGAGACTAGCGGGAGTCAATGAGCAGTTCTTC.

V usage is TRBV10-2 and J usage is TRBJ2-7, with 10 bases aligning to TRBD2. Germline V gives CDR1 WSHSY, CDR2 SAAADI. The CDR3 extends over 15 amino acids. The V and J ends lost 7 bases and 2 bases, in that order; junction bases with no gene match: 8. The CDR3: CASTYLAGDAYEQYF. CDR3 coding DNA: TGCGCCAGCACCTATCTAGCGGGGGACGCCTACGAGCAGTACTTC.

V gene TRBV18 combines with J gene TRBJ2-7; D is unresolved. V was trimmed by 4 bases and J by 5 bases, leaving 15 bases between them. The CDR3 is 14 residues long. The germline V gene encodes CDR1 KGHSH and CDR2 LQKENI. The CDR3 sequence: CASSHSSHIHEQYF. DNA for the CDR3: TGTGCCAGCTCACACAGCTCTCATATCCACGAGCAGTACTTC.

A single count supports this clone. The rearrangement joins TRBV25-1 to TRBJ2-7; 8 nucleotides line up with TRBD2. The junction had 3 bases not matched to a gene; V was cut back by 6 bases and J by 5 bases. CDR3 length equals 12 residues. Germline CDR1 reads MGHDK; CDR2 reads SYGVNS. The CDR3 bases are TGTGCCAGCAGCGGAGCGGGGGACGAGCAGTACTTC. Protein product: CASSGAGDEQYF.

In DNA, the CDR3 is TGTGCCAGCAGCCAAGCCCTGGGGGGCTCCTACAATGAGCAGTTCTTC. The encoded protein is CASSQALGGSYNEQFF. The chain joins TRBV14 to TRBJ2-1; D perhaps matches TRBD2 (6 bases). V was trimmed by 1 base and J by 0 bases, leaving 10 bases between them. CDR3 length equals 16 residues. Per germline, CDR1 SGHDN and CDR2 FVKESK.

The rearrangement joins TRBV10-1 to TRBJ2-7, with D possibly being TRBD1 (5 bases). Per the germline V gene, CDR1 is WNHNN and CDR2 is SYGVQD (reference sequence). This CDR3 spans 14 amino acids. V was clipped by 0 bases and J by 4 bases, with 10 bases between them. The CDR3 protein is CASSESRQPYEQYF. In DNA, the CDR3 is TGCGCCAGCAGTGAGTCGAGACAGCCTTACGAGCAGTACTTC.

This clone has just one count. The rearrangement joins TRBV2 to TRBJ1-6; D remains ambiguous. CDR3 length equals 15 residues. Germline CDR1 reads SNHLY; CDR2 reads FYNNEI. The ends were cut back, 8 bases at V and 7 bases at J, with 18 bases in the middle. The CDR3 DNA is TGTGCCAGCCGGGAAGGACGGGTCCTAAATTCACCCCTCCACTTT. Translating gives CASREGRVLNSPLHF.

This clone occurred a few times. The chain couples TRBV15 to TRBJ2-3; D is unresolved. The length of the CDR3 is 13 residues. Germline-derived CDR1 and CDR2 are LNHNV and YYDKDF (reference sequence). V was pared by 1 base and J by 4 bases, with 6 bases between. The CDR3 here is CATSRGTADTQYF. The CDR3 DNA is TGTGCCACCAGCAGAGGAACGGCAGATACGCAGTATTTT.

The chain employs TRBV6-5 and TRBJ1-2; maybe TRBD1 (6 bases). V lost 7 bases to trimming and J lost 6 bases, with 12 bases between them. The CDR3 is 12 amino acids. Germline values: CDR1 MNHEY, CDR2 SVGAGI. The CDR3 DNA reads as TGTGCCAGCACGGGGGGCGCGAATGGCTACACCTTC. Its protein is CASTGGANGYTF.

This clone has more than one count but fewer than ten. The rearrangement joins TRBV6-1 to TRBJ2-3, with D perhaps matching TRBD2 (5 bases). V lost 7 bases to trimming and J lost 2 bases, with 7 bases between them. CDR1 and CDR2 (germline): MNHNS, SASEGT. The CDR3 has 12 amino acids. CDR3 sequence (DNA): TGTGCCAGCACCCTAGCCACAGATACGCAGTATTTT. Its translation: CASTLATDTQYF.

The J gene is TRBJ2-3, the V gene TRBV19; 9 nucleotides agree with TRBD2. J gave up 2 bases and V 7 bases, and 4 bases lay outside the gene matches. Looked up from germline, CDR1 is LNHDA and CDR2 is SQIVND (reference sequence). The CDR3 loop spans 14 amino acids. CDR3: CASTEREDTDTQYF. The CDR3 DNA follows: TGTGCCAGTACGGAGCGGGAGGACACAGATACGCAGTATTTT. Filled out from reference TRBV19 and TRBJ2-3, the complete variable domain reads DGGITQSPKYLFRKEGQNVTLSCEQNLNHDAMYWYRQDPGQGLRLIYYSQIVNDFQKGDIAEGYSVSREKKESFPLTVTSAQKNPTAFYLCASTEREDTDTQYFGPGTRLTVL.

The chain couples TRBV7-2 to TRBJ1-4; 9 bases are a match to TRBD1. With V trimmed by 2 bases and J by 5 bases, 9 bases remained unmatched. The CDR3 extends over 17 amino acids. Germline V CDR1 and CDR2: SGHTA, FQGNSA. The CDR3 sequence is CASSLLRTGVLNEKLFF. CDR3 nucleotide sequence: TGTGCCAGCAGCTTATTGAGGACAGGGGTCCTAAATGAAAAACTGTTTTTT.

The genes are TRBV5-1 and TRBJ2-3, with 13 bases aligning to TRBD2. This CDR3 has 19 amino acids. J lost 4 bases, V lost 1 base, and 12 bases had no gene match. Germline V gene lookup returns CDR1 SGHRS and CDR2 YFSETQ. The CDR3 sequence is CASSLLGTSGTFKADTQYF. The DNA of the CDR3 is TGCGCCAGCAGCTTGTTGGGGACTAGCGGGACTTTTAAGGCAGATACGCAGTATTTT.

The chain has TRBV6-1 and TRBJ2-7, with 8 nucleotides matching TRBD2. Germline trimming cut 1 base from V and 1 base from J; bases unmatched to any gene: 3. The CDR3 runs 15 residues. Looked up from germline, CDR1 is MNHNS and CDR2 is SASEGT. CDR3 sequence: CASSEGLAGSYEQYF. The CDR3, as DNA: TGTGCCAGCAGTGAAGGGTTAGCGGGGTCCTACGAGCAGTACTTC.

This sequence joins TRBV7-8 and TRBJ2-7, with D perhaps TRBD2 (5 bases). This CDR3 contains 13 residues. Looked up from germline, CDR1 is SGHVS and CDR2 is FQNEAQ. V was trimmed by 5 bases and J by 1 base, leaving 9 bases between them. This CDR3 is CASSISGSYEQYF. CDR3 sequence (DNA): TGTGCCAGCAGCATAAGCGGATCCTACGAGCAGTACTTC.

CDR3 DNA sequence: TGTGCCAGCTCACCTGGTGTAGGTCGCGGCGCCGGCGCTGAAGCTTTCTTT. Its translation: CASSPGVGRGAGAEAFF. The V call is TRBV18, the J call TRBJ1-1; D is unclear. In germline, CDR1 is KGHSH, CDR2 LQKENI. V was cut by 3 bases and J by 6 bases, with 23 bases left in between. The CDR3 covers 17 residues. Supplemented by reference TRBV18 and TRBJ1-1, the full variable domain reads NAGVMQNPRHLVRRRGQEARLRCSPMKGHSHVYWYRQLPEEGLKFMVYLQKENIIDESGMPKERFSAEFPKEGPSILRIQQVVRGDSAAYFCASSPGVGRGAGAEAFFGQGTRLTVV.